This TCR beta chain emerged from a study of blood T cells in healthy people across ages (dated by TCRdb to about 2015). Looking at the study overall: In model experiments, roughly one uniquely barcoded TCR beta cDNA molecule per two T cells was captured by template switching. The donors were divided into four age groups: young (average about 15 years), middle-aged (around 37), aged (62) and long-lived (nearly 85). Two additional independent replicas of 1 million unique cDNA reads from the same blood draw were analyzed for two donors (one aged 18 to 30 and one aged 80 or older). To avoid experimental bias, donors of different ages were distributed randomly across sequencing lanes. Age-related changes in TCR beta repertoire diversity were measured in the study by deep sequencing normalized with unique cDNA molecular identifiers. Here is what the overall study found, with its caveats: Donor CMV infection status was unknown, potentially confounding age-related changes in expanded clonotypes. Compared with the aged group, more naive CD4+ T cells, fewer expanded clones and increased TCR diversity were shown by the long-lived group, suggesting age selection. Because profiling used bulk unsorted PBMCs, naive and antigen-experienced compartments could not be compared conclusively. Observed TCR beta diversity per million T cells fell roughly linearly with age, and a significant reduction was already apparent by age roughly 40. There was a strong correlation between observed TCR beta diversity and the percentage of naive T cells measured by flow cytometry. Estimates of total diversity based on one million sequenced T cells were regarded as lower bounds and as underestimates.

Systemically healthy Caucasian individuals from Russia, about 38 in total and aged roughly 6 to 100 years, were included as donors. Each donor gave ten milliliters of peripheral blood, drawn into EDTA-treated Vacutainer tubes. PBMCs were isolated by Ficoll-Paque density-gradient centrifugation, with at least 7 million obtained per sample. Total RNA, at least 5 micrograms per sample, was extracted from PBMCs with Trizol reagent. Naive CD45RAhigh/CD27high T cell percentages were measured by flow cytometry on a PBMC aliquot from every donor. Worth noting for this clonotype: Its antigen target is currently unknown. Base qualities are missing; no much larger clone stands one base away.

From the cysteine through the phenylalanine, the CDR3 covers 15 amino acids. The retained sequence is limited to the CDR3, 45 bases, with the frame set at the first base. Trimming takes 3 bases from V and 7 bases from J, and the germline ends sit 15 bases apart. The method behind the library was 5' RACE. For sequencing, an Illumina HiSeq 2500 was employed. A second about 7 to 11 cycle PCR used a sample-barcoded 5' primer and a J-beta primer mix. A template-switch 5' adaptor carrying 12 random nucleotides introduced a unique molecular identifier onto each TCR beta cDNA molecule. Each sample yielded at least 2.5 million CDR3-containing paired-end reads. First-strand cDNA was synthesized from all RNA with the Mint cDNA synthesis kit, primed by a TRBC-specific oligonucleotide. Following uracil-DNA glycosylase treatment, a first 18-cycle PCR with universal primers M1SS and BC2_uni_R was performed on all cDNA. As for the authors' bioinformatics: Each sample was normalized by randomly selecting 1 million high-quality reads, each carrying a distinct molecular identifier. Instead of being binned into consensus sequences, reads that shared molecular identifiers were thrown out. MiTCR, set to a Q25 quality threshold and the strictest error-elimination algorithm, was used for CDR3 identification, clonotype clustering and error correction. A nonparametric unseen species model with Euler transformation was used to estimate lower-bound total TCR beta diversity. TCRdb reprocessed the public reads (quality trimming at Q25 with fastp, clone calling with MiXCR) and kept in-frame beta chains. Identical CDR3 protein sequences are pooled into one entry, listed with their most common genes and DNA. What appears here as the V and J calls and clone size reflects TCRdb's work, not the paper's. This sample has just over 800,000 distinct CDR3 sequences in its table, and 62% of those were observed once. Of the sample, around a quarter is held by the ten largest clones.

This clonotype originated in a man aged 25 to 40 in good health. Sequenced input: blood. The chain couples TRBV12-3 or TRBV12-4 to TRBJ1-4, and perhaps TRBD1 as D gene, on 6 matching bases. The CDR3 reads as follows: CASSFEGPGVEKLFF. The DNA reads TGTGCCAGCAGTTTCGAGGGGCCAGGGGTTGAAAAACTGTTTTTT.